A single sample is the source of the 7 T cell receptor beta chains below, sequenced in a study of blood T cell repertoires in COVID-19. The method was immunoSEQ multiplex PCR; TCRdb's version includes in-frame clones alone and lacks a portion of them. The profile shows some 340,000 clones, around 84% of them singletons. The sample comprised peripheral blood. The receptors shown here come from a woman in her late teens or twenties with acute or convalescent COVID-19.

This chain joins TRBV6-5 and TRBJ2-4; D perhaps matches TRBD1 (5 bases). Germline lookup yields CDR1 MNHEY and CDR2 SVGAGI. Trimming removed 5 bases at V and 7 bases at J, with 15 bases between. The CDR3 sequence is 14 residues long. The CDR3, as DNA: TGTGCCAGCAGTCCAAGACAGTTTAGGAACATTCAGTACTTC. Its translation: CASSPRQFRNIQYF.

This clone turned up a few times. The chain is built from TRBV2 and TRBJ1-2; tentatively, D is TRBD1 (6 bases). This CDR3 comprises 14 residues. Germline-derived CDR1 and CDR2 are SNHLY and FYNNEI. V was cut by 4 bases and J by 3 bases, with 12 bases left in between. The DNA of the CDR3 is TGTGCCAGCAGTGGCACGGGACAACACTATGGCTACACCTTC. Amino acids: CASSGTGQHYGYTF.

This chain joins TRBV7-9 and TRBJ1-1, with D uncertain. CDR1 SEHNR and CDR2 FQNEAQ come from the germline V gene (reference sequence). The V end lost 5 bases, the J end lost 8 bases, and 15 bases lay between the germline ends. The CDR3 runs to 13 residues. CDR3 bases: TGTGCCAGCAGCCAAGTGGCCCATGAAGAAGCTTTCTTT. Protein sequence: CASSQVAHEEAFF.

J is TRBJ1-5 and V is TRBV15; TRBD1 agrees at 10 bases. The V gene's germline CDR1 is LNHNV and CDR2 YYDKDF (reference sequence). This CDR3 spans 16 amino acids. V lost 0 bases, J lost 4 bases, and 3 bases stayed unmatched. CDR3 nucleotide sequence: TGTGCCACCAGCAGAGATTGGGACAGGGGTAATCAGCCCCAGCATTTT. Translated, it gives CATSRDWDRGNQPQHF.

This sequence joins TRBV7-9 and TRBJ1-2, with TRBD1 as a possible D gene (6 bases). Germline values: CDR1 SEHNR, CDR2 FQNEAQ (reference sequence). This CDR3 spans 14 amino acids. Trimming took 4 bases from V and 6 from J, leaving 15 bases between them. In nucleotides, the CDR3 is TGTGCCAGCAGCTCCCAGACAGGACTGAATGGCTACACCTTC. Translated, it gives CASSSQTGLNGYTF.

V is TRBV7-2 and J is TRBJ2-7, with 7 bases matching TRBD1. Germline trimming cut 5 bases from V and 2 bases from J; bases unmatched to any gene: 9. This CDR3 region has 15 residues. In germline, CDR1 is SGHTA, CDR2 FQGNSA. CDR3 loop: CASSKGAESPYEQYF. The CDR3 bases are TGTGCCAGCAGCAAGGGGGCGGAATCCCCCTACGAGCAGTACTTC.

This chain joins TRBV16 and TRBJ2-1; perhaps TRBD1 as D (6 bases). Germline lookup yields CDR1 KGHSY and CDR2 FQNENV. The V gene lost 1 base and the J gene lost 1 base, with 11 bases spanning the gap. The CDR3 length is 16 residues. CDR3 nucleotides: TGTGCCAGCAGCCAATTCGCAGGGGATTCCTACAATGAGCAGTTCTTC. Translated: CASSQFAGDSYNEQFF.